What follows are 17 T cell receptor beta chains derived from one specimen sequenced in a study of cytotoxic CD8 clonotypes in ibrutinib-treated CLL. The repertoire was sequenced with immunoSEQ multiplex PCR; TCRdb's copy has only in-frame clones and lacks some. In the table there are 150,000 to 200,000 clones, around nine tenths of which are singletons. The source was PBMCs, collected at disease progression, from a patient treated with ibrutinib. The receptors here all came from a human donor with chronic lymphocytic leukemia.

This chain links TRBV30 with TRBJ1-1; D gene ambiguous. CDR1 is GTSNPN, CDR2 SVGIG, per germline (reference sequence). V lost 1 base and J 2 bases, leaving 8 bases between the germline ends. The CDR3 consists of 13 residues. In nucleotides, the CDR3 is TGTGCCTGGAGTGGTCACTTCAACACTGAAGCTTTCTTT. Translating it yields CAWSGHFNTEAFF. Together with reference TRBV30 and TRBJ1-1, the CDR3 gives the full variable domain: SQTIHQWPATLVQPVGSPLSLECTVEGTSNPNLYWYRQAAGRGLQLLFYSVGIGQISSEVPQNLSASRPQDRQFILSSKKLLLSDSGFYLCAWSGHFNTEAFFGQGTRLTVV.

V and J are TRBV29-1 and TRBJ1-4, with 7 bases matching TRBD1. The germline gives CDR1 SQVTM, CDR2 ANQGSEA. The CDR3 has 14 residues. Unmatched junction bases numbered 9, after V lost 7 bases and J lost 4 bases. DNA of the CDR3: TGCAGCGCCTCTTCCGGGACAGATAATGAAAAACTGTTTTTT. Its translation: CSASSGTDNEKLFF.

V and J are TRBV11-3 and TRBJ2-3, with D unresolved. V lost 1 base to trimming and J lost 2 bases, with 13 bases between them. Germline V CDR1 and CDR2: SGHNT, YENEEA. The CDR3 sequence is 16 residues long. In nucleotides, the CDR3 is TGTGCCAGCAGCTTAGTATACAGAAAACCCACAGATACGCAGTATTTT. It is translated as CASSLVYRKPTDTQYF.

This chain uses TRBV28 with TRBJ1-5; tentative D call: TRBD1 (6 bases). Looked up from germline, CDR1 is MDHEN and CDR2 is SYDVKM. This CDR3 contains 15 residues. V lost 3 bases and J lost 2, with 11 bases in between. The CDR3 region has the DNA TGTGCCAGCAGTTTCTACAGGGATGGCAATCAGCCCCAGCATTTT. Its translation: CASSFYRDGNQPQHF.

The V gene is TRBV10-1, the J gene TRBJ2-2, with 9 bases matching TRBD2. This CDR3 is 15 amino acids long. CDR1 WNHNN and CDR2 SYGVQD come from the germline V gene (reference sequence). V lost 4 bases, J lost 6 bases, and 6 bases stayed unmatched. The CDR3 sequence is CASSGPAGGSGELFF. DNA of the CDR3: TGCGCCAGCAGTGGCCCGGCGGGAGGGTCCGGGGAGCTGTTTTTT.

The rearrangement uses TRBV30 and TRBJ1-1; D uncertain. This CDR3 region has 12 residues. Trimming removed 2 bases from V and 5 bases from J, with 9 bases in between. Germline-derived CDR1 and CDR2 are GTSNPN and SVGIG (reference sequence). CDR3 amino acids: CAWSRVSTEAFF. CDR3 nucleotides: TGTGCCTGGAGTAGGGTATCGACTGAAGCTTTCTTT.

V and J are TRBV27 and TRBJ2-3; D unresolved. From germline, CDR1 is MNHEY and CDR2 SMNVEV (reference sequence). V gave up 3 bases and J gave up 1 base, with 5 bases separating them. This CDR3 has 13 amino acids. For the CDR3, the DNA is TGTGCCAGCAGTTTTTTGGGCACAGATACGCAGTATTTT. It is translated as CASSFLGTDTQYF.

The sample holds a few counts of this clone. The chain uses TRBV5-1 and TRBJ1-5; D possibly corresponds to TRBD1 (6 bases). Trimming shortened V by 0 bases and J by 6 bases, and 13 bases separated the two germline ends. The CDR3 loop spans 15 amino acids. CDR1 is SGHRS, CDR2 YFSETQ, per germline. CDR3: CASSLAGGASQPQHF. In DNA form, the CDR3 reads TGCGCCAGCAGCTTGGCCGGGGGGGCTAGTCAGCCCCAGCATTTT.

DNA for the CDR3: TGTGCTAGTGCCTTAGGACAGACTCTGCGTTCCATTTATGGCTACACCTTC. This codes for CASALGQTLRSIYGYTF. This chain connects TRBV12-5 to TRBJ1-2, with D possibly being TRBD1 (6 bases). The germline V gene has CDR1 LGHNT and CDR2 FRNRAP. The V and J ends lost 7 bases and 5 bases respectively, with 26 bases between them. The CDR3 runs 17 residues.

Turning to this clone: The same CDR3 can be traced to other DNA sequences in this sample. The chain couples TRBV6-5 to TRBJ2-3; TRBD2 matches at 10 bases. Germline-derived CDR1 and CDR2 are MNHEY and SVGAGI. This CDR3 spans 15 amino acids. V shed 6 bases and J 1 base; nucleotides not matched to a gene: 4. Here the CDR3 DNA reads TGTGCCAGCAGCCGTACTAGCGGGGGCACAGATACGCAGTATTTT. The encoded protein is CASSRTSGGTDTQYF.

Turning to this clone: One end of the junction fails to match germline, which may point to a read error. The chain is built from TRBV25-1 and TRBJ1-5; 9 bases match TRBD1. Germline V gives CDR1 MGHDK, CDR2 SYGVNS. The CDR3 consists of 16 residues. The CDR3 region has the DNA TGTGCCAGCGGTGAATCGGGACAGGGTGTCGATCAGCCCCAGCATTTT. Its protein product is CASGESGQGVDQPQHF.

The rearrangement joins TRBV19 to TRBJ2-1; 10 bases agree with TRBD2. The junction had 14 bases not matched to a gene; V was cut back by 6 bases and J by 0 bases. CDR1 and CDR2 (germline): LNHDA, SQIVND (reference sequence). The CDR3 totals 19 residues. CDR3 residues: CASSRTGTSVESSYNEQFF. For the CDR3, the DNA is TGTGCCAGTAGCCGGACCGGGACTAGCGTCGAAAGCTCCTACAATGAGCAGTTCTTC.

The chain carries TRBV30 and TRBJ2-7; D perhaps matches TRBD1 (6 bases). Trimming removed 0 bases from V and 5 bases from J, with 11 bases in between. The germline V gene encodes CDR1 GTSNPN and CDR2 SVGIG (reference sequence). The CDR3 extends over 13 amino acids. The CDR3 sequence is CAWSVQGRNEQYF. CDR3 DNA sequence: TGTGCCTGGAGTGTACAGGGCCGGAACGAGCAGTACTTC.

The chain links TRBV7-3 to TRBJ1-5; D is uncertain. CDR1 is SGHTA, CDR2 FQGTGA, per germline. The CDR3 loop spans 13 amino acids. Trimming took 5 bases from V and 6 from J, leaving 11 bases between them. CDR3 amino acids: CASSQQFGQPQHF. The CDR3 region has the DNA TGTGCCAGCAGCCAACAATTCGGTCAGCCCCAGCATTTT.

The CDR3 DNA sequence: TGTGCCAGCAGTTACTGGCGACAGGTGCAGACTAGCCAAGAAACTTACAATGAGCAGTTCTTC. This sequence encodes CASSYWRQVQTSQETYNEQFF. V is TRBV6-7 and J is TRBJ2-1; TRBD2 might be the D (7 bases). TRBV6-7 is an open reading frame whose function is uncertain. V was shortened by 1 base and J by 4 bases, with 29 bases between the two germline ends. The CDR3 is made up of 21 amino acids.

The CDR3 coding sequence is TGTGCCAGCTCACCAGCGGACAGGGTAGTTCCCGCAACTAATGAAAAACTGTTTTTT. Amino acids: CASSPADRVVPATNEKLFF. The J gene is TRBJ1-4, the V gene TRBV18; 8 nucleotides match TRBD1. Trimming at V came to 2 bases and at J to 0 bases, leaving 11 bases not matched to a gene. The CDR3 spans 19 residues. The V gene's germline CDR1 is KGHSH and CDR2 LQKENI.

This rearrangement joins TRBV27 to TRBJ1-5, with D uncertain. The CDR3 is 16 amino acids. CDR1 and CDR2 from the germline V gene are MNHEY and SMNVEV (reference sequence). Trimming removed 2 bases at V and 9 bases at J, with 20 bases between. In nucleotides, the CDR3 is TGTGCCAGCAGTTTAAAGGAGCCGTTCTCCCCCTGGCCCCAGCATTTT. Translated: CASSLKEPFSPWPQHF.